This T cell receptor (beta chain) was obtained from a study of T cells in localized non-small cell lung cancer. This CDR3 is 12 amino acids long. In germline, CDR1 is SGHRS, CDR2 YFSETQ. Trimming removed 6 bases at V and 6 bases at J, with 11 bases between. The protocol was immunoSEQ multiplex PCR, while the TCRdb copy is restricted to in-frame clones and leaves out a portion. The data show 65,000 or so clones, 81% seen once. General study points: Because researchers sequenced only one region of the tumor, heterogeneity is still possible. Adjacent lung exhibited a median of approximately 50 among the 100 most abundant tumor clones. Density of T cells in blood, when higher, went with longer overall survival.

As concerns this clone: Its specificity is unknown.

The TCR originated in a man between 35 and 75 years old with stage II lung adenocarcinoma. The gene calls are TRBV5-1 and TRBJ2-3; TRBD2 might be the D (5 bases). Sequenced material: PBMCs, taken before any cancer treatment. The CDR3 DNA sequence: TGCGCCAGCAACTCCGGGAAGGATACGCAGTATTTT. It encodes CASNSGKDTQYF.